These 28 T cell receptor beta chains were all obtained from the same sample, sequenced in a study of T-cell memory formation after mild COVID-19. TCRdb processed the 5' RACE reads anew with MiXCR; each CDR3 protein has one entry. The sample includes about 140,000 distinct CDR3 sequences, around 21% of them seen just once. The sequencing input was PBMCs or a T cell subset sorted from them (not recorded which). These receptors originate from an adult woman who had mild COVID-19 (a few samples of this study predate the infection). Cell type and time point are not known.

The J gene is TRBJ1-5, the V gene TRBV20-1, with D possibly TRBD1 on 5 matching bases. The CDR3 length is 16 residues. CDR1 and CDR2 from the germline V gene are DFQATT and SNEGSKA (reference sequence). V was shortened by 2 bases and J by 2 bases, with 16 bases between the two germline ends. CDR3 amino acids: CSARRKHTGGNQPQHF. The CDR3 DNA is TGCAGTGCTAGACGGAAGCATACGGGGGGCAATCAGCCCCAGCATTTT.

The chain employs TRBV12-3 or TRBV12-4 and TRBJ1-2, with D perhaps matching TRBD1 (5 bases). The V end was cut by 6 bases, the J end by 4 bases, with 12 bases between. The CDR3 extends over 13 amino acids. Here the CDR3 DNA reads TGTGCCAGCAGCCAGGACAATATCTATGGCTACACCTTC. This gives the protein CASSQDNIYGYTF.

The chain couples TRBV11-2 to TRBJ2-1; 9 nucleotides align to TRBD2. Looked up from germline, CDR1 is SGHAT and CDR2 is FQNNGV. The CDR3 extends over 16 amino acids. With V trimmed by 2 bases and J by 6 bases, 8 bases remained unmatched. The CDR3 DNA follows: TGTGCCAGCAGCTTAAGCGGGGGGCTCGCCGGCAATGAGCAGTTCTTC. It yields the protein CASSLSGGLAGNEQFF.

This clonotype has only a few counts. V and J are TRBV19 and TRBJ1-1, with D unresolved. Per the germline V gene, CDR1 is LNHDA and CDR2 is SQIVND (reference sequence). V was clipped by 6 bases and J by 7 bases, with 12 bases between them. The CDR3 spans 12 residues. CDR3 loop: CASSMGGGEAFF. The CDR3 nucleotides are TGTGCCAGTAGCATGGGAGGTGGTGAAGCTTTCTTT.

The V gene is TRBV14, the J gene TRBJ2-1, with no clear D. CDR3 size: 15 residues. Trimming left V 3 bases short and J 5 bases short, with 14 bases between. CDR1 and CDR2 from the germline V gene are SGHDN and FVKESK. This CDR3 is CASSHPEWYHNEQFF. CDR3 sequence (DNA): TGTGCCAGCAGCCACCCAGAGTGGTACCACAATGAGCAGTTCTTC. Complete variable domain (other parts from reference TRBV14 and TRBJ2-1): EAGVTQFPSHSVIEKGQTVTLRCDPISGHDNLYWYRRVMGKEIKFLLHFVKESKQDESGMPNNRFLAERTGGTYSTLKVQPAELEDSGVYFCASSHPEWYHNEQFFGPGTRLTVL.

The rearrangement uses TRBV3-1 and TRBJ1-6; no clear D gene. The germline CDR1 and CDR2 sequences are LGHDT and YNNKEL (reference sequence). V was pared by 1 base and J by 7 bases, with 11 bases between. The CDR3 covers 15 residues. In nucleotides, the CDR3 is TGTGCCAGCAGCCAAGGCCCTTTGCTGAATTCACCCCTCCACTTT. Amino acid sequence: CASSQGPLLNSPLHF.

This clonotype was recorded a few times. The chain recombines TRBV5-5 with TRBJ1-6; D gene unclear. In germline, CDR1 is SGHKS, CDR2 YYEKEE (reference sequence). CDR3 size: 15 residues. V gave up 0 bases and J gave up 4 bases, with 8 bases separating them. CDR3 nucleotides: TGTGCCAGCAGCTTGGGCCAGACTTATAATTCACCCCTCCACTTT. Translation gives CASSLGQTYNSPLHF.

The chain links TRBV12-3 or TRBV12-4 to TRBJ1-1; D unclear. The CDR3 loop spans 12 amino acids. Between the trimmed V and J ends, which lost 1 base and 4 bases, there was a span of 4 bases. The CDR3 bases are TGTGCCAGCAGTTTAGGGGTCACTGAAGCTTTCTTT. This sequence encodes CASSLGVTEAFF.

CDR3 sequence reads: CASSLSGLGYTF. CDR3 coding DNA: TGCGCCAGCAGCTTGTCAGGGTTAGGCTACACCTTC. This sequence joins TRBV5-1 and TRBJ1-2; TRBD1 might be the D (5 bases). Per germline, CDR1 SGHRS and CDR2 YFSETQ. The V gene lost 1 base and the J gene lost 8 bases, with 9 bases spanning the gap. This CDR3 comprises 12 residues.

This chain links TRBV18 with TRBJ1-3, with TRBD1 matching over 9 bases. Germline V gene data show CDR1 as KGHSH and CDR2 as LQKENI. The CDR3 covers 18 residues. The V segment lost 2 bases and the J segment 0 bases; nucleotides outside the gene matches: 8. This CDR3 reads CASSPFAGQGDSGNTIYF. The DNA of the CDR3 is TGTGCCAGCTCACCATTCGCGGGACAGGGAGACTCTGGAAACACCATATATTTT.

V usage is TRBV7-2 and J usage is TRBJ2-1; D is uncertain. V lost 0 bases, J lost 4 bases, and 4 bases lay in between. The CDR3 spans 13 residues. The germline V gene has CDR1 SGHTA and CDR2 FQGNSA. The CDR3 sequence: CASSLANYNEQFF. The DNA for the CDR3 is TGTGCCAGCAGCTTAGCGAATTACAATGAGCAGTTCTTC. Drawing the rest from reference TRBV7-2 and TRBJ2-1, the complete variable domain is GAGVSQSPSNKVTEKGKDVELRCDPISGHTALYWYRQSLGQGLEFLIYFQGNSAPDKSGLPSDRFSAERTGGSVSTLTIQRTQQEDSAVYLCASSLANYNEQFFGPGTRLTVL.

This clonotype has just a few counts. J is TRBJ1-1 and V is TRBV12-3 or TRBV12-4; 9 positions agree with TRBD1. Losses at the gene ends were 5 bases for V and 6 bases for J; bases not matched to a gene: 7. The CDR3 totals 14 residues. The CDR3 DNA sequence: TGTGCCAGCAGTACGACAGGGGGAGTCTCTGAAGCTTTCTTT. This gives the protein CASSTTGGVSEAFF.

There are a few counts of this clonotype. V and J are TRBV7-9 and TRBJ2-7; the match to TRBD2 covers 11 bases. This CDR3 is 19 amino acids long. V dropped 2 bases and J dropped 4; count of bases not matched to a gene: 16. CDR1 and CDR2 (germline): SEHNR, FQNEAQ (reference sequence). CDR3 region: CASSLSAAGTSGAIYEQYF. The CDR3 DNA follows: TGTGCCAGCAGCTTATCAGCGGCGGGGACTAGCGGAGCAATTTACGAGCAGTACTTC.

The sample holds a few counts of this clonotype. The chain recombines TRBV5-6 with TRBJ2-1; D ambiguous. V was trimmed by 0 bases and J by 2 bases, leaving 9 bases between them. The CDR3 runs 15 residues. Germline loops: CDR1 SGHDT, CDR2 YYEEEE. The CDR3 coding sequence is TGTGCCAGCAGCTTGGTTCATGGGGCCTACAATGAGCAGTTCTTC. As protein: CASSLVHGAYNEQFF. Based on the CDR3 plus reference TRBV5-6 and TRBJ2-1, the full variable domain is DAGVTQSPTHLIKTRGQQVTLRCSPKSGHDTVSWYQQALGQGPQFIFQYYEEEERQRGNFPDRFSGHQFPNYSSELNVNALLLGDSALYLCASSLVHGAYNEQFFGPGTRLTVL.

Ten or more counts support this clonotype. Written as DNA, the CDR3 is TGCGCCAGCAGCTTGGATACAGGGGCTTTTAGGAACGAGCAGTACTTC. Protein: CASSLDTGAFRNEQYF. J is TRBJ2-7 and V is TRBV5-1, with 7 bases that match TRBD1. Germline values: CDR1 SGHRS, CDR2 YFSETQ. V was clipped by 0 bases and J by 5 bases; unmatched bases: 11. The CDR3 totals 16 residues.

The V call is TRBV4-3, the J call TRBJ2-3; 8 positions agree with TRBD2. J gave up 0 bases and V 0 bases, and 5 bases lay outside the gene matches. Germline CDR1 reads LGHNA; CDR2 reads YSLEER. The CDR3 is 17 residues long. CDR3 protein: CASSQDMVAGSTDTQYF. As DNA, the CDR3 is TGCGCCAGCAGCCAAGATATGGTAGCGGGAAGCACAGATACGCAGTATTTT.

This clonotype was picked up many times. This chain links TRBV7-6 with TRBJ2-7; D is unresolved. The germline gives CDR1 SGHVS, CDR2 FNYEAQ. The CDR3 runs to 11 residues. Trimming took 5 bases from V and 3 from J, leaving 5 bases between them. The CDR3 sequence: CASSPGYEQYF. CDR3 coding DNA: TGTGCCAGCAGCCCGGGCTACGAGCAGTACTTC. The variable domain in full, completed from reference TRBV7-6 and TRBJ2-7, reads GAGVSQSPRYKVTKRGQDVALRCDPISGHVSLYWYRQALGQGPEFLTYFNYEAQQDKSGLPNDRFSAERPEGSISTLTIQRTEQRDSAMYRCASSPGYEQYFGPGTRLTVT.

This clonotype was counted only a few times. CDR3 DNA sequence: TGTGCCAGCAGTTTACGACGGGACTGGAGGACAGGGAACTATGGCTACACCTTC. Encoded protein: CASSLRRDWRTGNYGYTF. The chain has TRBV6-2 or TRBV6-3 and TRBJ1-2; 8 positions match TRBD1. V was pared by 4 bases and J by 2 bases, with 15 bases of the junction left unmatched. Looked up from germline, CDR1 is MNHEY and CDR2 is SVGEGT. The CDR3 length is 18 residues.

V is TRBV2 and J is TRBJ1-6; D may be TRBD1 (5 bases). Looked up from germline, CDR1 is SNHLY and CDR2 is FYNNEI. The CDR3 extends over 12 amino acids. Between the trimmed V and J ends, which lost 3 bases and 10 bases, there was a span of 7 bases. This chain's CDR3 is CASSDRVSPLHF. The CDR3 region has the DNA TGTGCCAGCAGTGACAGGGTCTCACCCCTCCACTTT.

In this sample, this clonotype turned up a few times. The chain recombines TRBV5-4 with TRBJ2-1; D is unclear. Trimming left V 4 bases short and J 6 bases short, with 8 bases between. The CDR3 covers 12 residues. Per the germline V gene, CDR1 is SGHNT and CDR2 is YYREEE (reference sequence). The CDR3 nucleotides read TGTGCCAGCAGCGTAGCCGTCAATGAGCAGTTCTTC. This sequence encodes CASSVAVNEQFF. Full variable domain (outside the CDR3, taken from reference TRBV5-4 and TRBJ2-1): ETGVTQSPTHLIKTRGQQVTLRCSSQSGHNTVSWYQQALGQGPQFIFQYYREEENGRGNFPPRFSGLQFPNYSSELNVNALELDDSALYLCASSVAVNEQFFGPGTRLTVL.

This clonotype appeared many times. The CDR3 loop is CASSYLAEETQYF. The CDR3 DNA reads TGCGCCAGCAGCTACCTAGCCGAGGAGACCCAGTACTTC. The chain uses TRBV5-1 and TRBJ2-5; D might be TRBD2 (5 bases). Germline CDR1 reads SGHRS; CDR2 reads YFSETQ. The CDR3 length is 13 residues. The germline V and J ends were trimmed by 3 bases and 5 bases, with 11 bases remaining between them.

This clonotype was counted at least ten times. The rearrangement uses TRBV20-1 and TRBJ2-1; tentatively, D is TRBD2 (6 bases). V was shortened by 6 bases and J by 6 bases, with 21 bases between the two germline ends. This CDR3 has 15 amino acids. Per the germline V gene, CDR1 is DFQATT and CDR2 is SNEGSKA (reference sequence). CDR3 protein: CSAFLRLDWGNEQFF. The CDR3, as DNA: TGCAGTGCCTTCCTCCGACTAGACTGGGGCAATGAGCAGTTCTTC.

This rearrangement joins TRBV11-2 to TRBJ1-2, with D maybe TRBD1 (5 bases). Trimming cost V 3 bases and J 4 bases, with 12 bases left between them. The V gene's germline CDR1 is SGHAT and CDR2 FQNNGV. The CDR3 is made up of 14 amino acids. In nucleotides, the CDR3 is TGTGCCAGCAGCTTCTCTGGGGGAGGCTATGGCTACACCTTC. Translation gives CASSFSGGGYGYTF. Full variable domain (outside the CDR3, taken from reference TRBV11-2 and TRBJ1-2): EAGVAQSPRYKIIEKRQSVAFWCNPISGHATLYWYQQILGQGPKLLIQFQNNGVVDDSQLPKDRFSAERLKGVDSTLKIQPAKLEDSAVYLCASSFSGGGYGYTFGSGTRLTVV.

This clonotype was seen a handful of times. The chain recombines TRBV12-3 or TRBV12-4 with TRBJ1-1, with D maybe TRBD1 (6 bases). Trimming pared 1 base from V and 4 bases from J, leaving 13 bases between. This CDR3 is built from 15 residues. The CDR3 DNA sequence: TGTGCCAGCAGTTTAGAGGGGGGCGGGATCACTGAAGCTTTCTTT. It yields the protein CASSLEGGGITEAFF.

DNA for the CDR3: TGCAGCGTTGTAAAGGGCCACAATGAGCAGTTCTTC. It yields the protein CSVVKGHNEQFF. V gene TRBV29-1 combines with J gene TRBJ2-1; D not certain. The ends were cut back, 4 bases at V and 5 bases at J, with 9 bases in the middle. Looked up from germline, CDR1 is SQVTM and CDR2 is ANQGSEA. The CDR3 length is 12 residues.

CDR3 amino acids: CASSQDVYPDREDTEAFF. CDR3 DNA: TGTGCCAGCAGCCAAGATGTCTATCCCGACAGGGAGGACACTGAAGCTTTCTTT. J is TRBJ1-1 and V is TRBV3-1; TRBD1 matches at 7 bases. Germline V gives CDR1 LGHDT, CDR2 YNNKEL (reference sequence). The CDR3 loop spans 18 amino acids. V shed 0 bases and J 3 bases; nucleotides not matched to a gene: 13.

At least ten counts were recorded for this clonotype. The rearrangement uses TRBV20-1 and TRBJ2-5; TRBD2 matches 7 bases. The junction had 11 bases not matched to a gene; V was cut back by 2 bases and J by 5 bases. The CDR3 is 15 amino acids. Germline V gene data show CDR1 as DFQATT and CDR2 as SNEGSKA (reference sequence). The CDR3 spells CSARPSGTTWETQYF. In nucleotides, the CDR3 is TGCAGTGCTAGACCCTCCGGGACTACCTGGGAGACCCAGTACTTC.

The chain combines TRBV24-1 with TRBJ1-2; D gene unclear. Trimming cost V 1 base and J 7 bases, with 6 bases left between them. The CDR3 sequence is 12 residues long. Germline loops: CDR1 KGHDR, CDR2 SFDVKD. The CDR3 here is CATSDFGVGYTF. The CDR3 region has the DNA TGTGCCACCAGTGATTTTGGGGTTGGCTACACCTTC.